This TCR beta chain was recorded in a study of blood T cell repertoires in COVID-19. About the research overall: Collection of acute and convalescent COVID-19 samples took place in the United States, Italy and Spain.

This CDR3 has 15 residues. Germline V lookup: CDR1 LNHDA, CDR2 SQIVND (reference sequence). The trim removed 2 bases at V and 0 bases at J, leaving 4 bases unmatched. Original methodology: Amplification from reference gene primers served as the basis for estimated nucleated cell counts. Clones were sequenced by immunoSEQ multiplex PCR, and TCRdb holds only the in-frame ones, with some missing. The DNA gave D and trimming, while V, J and clone size come from that table. The sample lists approximately 28,000 clones; around 91% were seen once. This clonotype was obtained from a woman aged 55-75 years with active COVID-19. Sequenced sample: peripheral blood. This chain joins TRBV19 and TRBJ2-7, with TRBD2 matching over 7 bases. This chain's CDR3 is CASSITTSASYEQYF. The CDR3 DNA reads TGTGCCAGTAGTATAACTACTAGCGCCTCCTACGAGCAGTACTTC.